A selection of T cell receptor beta chains follows, all from one sample in a study of blood T cell repertoires in COVID-19. The method was immunoSEQ multiplex PCR; TCRdb's version includes in-frame clones alone and lacks a portion of them. The sample comprises about 160,000 clones, around 87% of which are singletons, and about 4.2% rests with the top ten. Source material: peripheral blood. These receptors all come from an older woman with active or convalescent COVID-19. CDR3s include the opening cysteine and the closing phenylalanine or tryptophan. Each record gives: J gene, clone size, D gene, V gene, CDR3 DNA, CDR3 protein. The D gene is left open where the match is weak. The size entry is marked missing in some rows and otherwise reads once, few, many or a size class.

j_call: TRBJ1-2; clone_size: -; d_call: -; v_call: TRBV25-1; cdr3_nt: TGTGCCAGCAGTGACCTCACACATAACTATGGCTACACCTTC; cdr3_aa: CASSDLTHNYGYTF
j_call: TRBJ2-7; clone_size: -; d_call: TRBD1; v_call: TRBV4-1; cdr3_nt: TGCGCCAGCAGCCAAGAACGGACAGGGGGAACCTACGAGCAGTACTTC; cdr3_aa: CASSQERTGGTYEQYF
j_call: TRBJ1-3; clone_size: -; d_call: TRBD1; v_call: TRBV7-2; cdr3_nt: TGTGCCAGCAGCTTAGTATCAGGGGGTGCTGGAAACACCATATATTTT; cdr3_aa: CASSLVSGGAGNTIYF
j_call: TRBJ1-1; clone_size: -; d_call: -; v_call: TRBV6-5; cdr3_nt: TGTGCCAGCATTAACTACTTGAACACTGAAGCTTTCTTT; cdr3_aa: CASINYLNTEAFF
j_call: TRBJ2-5; clone_size: -; d_call: TRBD1; v_call: TRBV6-4; cdr3_nt: TGTGCCAGCAGTGACAAGGACAGGGGGCTGATAGAGACCCAGTACTTC; cdr3_aa: CASSDKDRGLIETQYF
j_call: TRBJ2-5; clone_size: once; d_call: -; v_call: TRBV7-6; cdr3_nt: TGTGCCAGCAGCTTAGATGCCCGGGACTTACTAGGAGAGACCCAGTACTTC; cdr3_aa: CASSLDARDLLGETQYF
j_call: TRBJ2-5; clone_size: once; d_call: TRBD1; v_call: TRBV4-3; cdr3_nt: TGCGCCAGCAGCCAATGGGGACAGGGCCAAGAGACCCAGTACTTC; cdr3_aa: CASSQWGQGQETQYF
j_call: TRBJ2-2; clone_size: few; d_call: -; v_call: TRBV20-1; cdr3_nt: TGCAGTGCTAGTTCATTGGGTTTAGCATACACCGGGGAGCTGTTTTTT; cdr3_aa: CSASSLGLAYTGELFF
j_call: TRBJ1-1; clone_size: -; d_call: TRBD1; v_call: TRBV7-9; cdr3_nt: TGTGCCAGCGCAAGGACAGGGAACACTGAAGCTTTCTTT; cdr3_aa: CASARTGNTEAFF
j_call: TRBJ1-3; clone_size: -; d_call: TRBD1; v_call: TRBV18; cdr3_nt: TGTGCCAGCTCACAATCACAGGGGGTATCTGGAAACACCATATATTTT; cdr3_aa: CASSQSQGVSGNTIYF
j_call: TRBJ2-3; clone_size: -; d_call: -; v_call: TRBV6-2/TRBV6-3; cdr3_nt: TGTGCCAGCAGTTACTCGACCCTAGCCCCAGATACGCAGTATTTT; cdr3_aa: CASSYSTLAPDTQYF
j_call: TRBJ1-2; clone_size: once; d_call: -; v_call: TRBV6-2/TRBV6-3; cdr3_nt: TGTGCCAGCAGTCCGGACAGCTATGGCTACACCTTC; cdr3_aa: CASSPDSYGYTF
j_call: TRBJ2-1; clone_size: -; d_call: -; v_call: TRBV2; cdr3_nt: TGTGCCAGCAGTCCCCAATCCCGCCGCGATGAGCAGTTCTTC; cdr3_aa: CASSPQSRRDEQFF
j_call: TRBJ1-3; clone_size: -; d_call: -; v_call: TRBV3-1/TRBV3-2; cdr3_nt: TGTGCCAGCAGCCAAGGTGTACAGGTCTCTGGAAACACCATATATTTT; cdr3_aa: CASSQGVQVSGNTIYF
j_call: TRBJ2-7; clone_size: -; d_call: TRBD1; v_call: TRBV4-3; cdr3_nt: TGCGCCAGCAGCCATAGACAGGGCCCCGACTACGAGCAGTACTTC; cdr3_aa: CASSHRQGPDYEQYF
j_call: TRBJ2-7; clone_size: -; d_call: TRBD1; v_call: TRBV19; cdr3_nt: TGTGCCAGTACCAGAACCGGGACAGGGGGCTACGAGCAGTACTTC; cdr3_aa: CASTRTGTGGYEQYF
j_call: TRBJ1-5; clone_size: -; d_call: -; v_call: TRBV5-6; cdr3_nt: TGTGCCAGCAGCGCGGCAAATAGCAATCAGCCCCAGCATTTT; cdr3_aa: CASSAANSNQPQHF
j_call: TRBJ1-3; clone_size: -; d_call: -; v_call: TRBV29-1; cdr3_nt: TGCAGCGTTGCAACCACGGGAGGAAACACCATATATTTT; cdr3_aa: CSVATTGGNTIYF
j_call: TRBJ2-7; clone_size: -; d_call: -; v_call: TRBV11-2; cdr3_nt: TGTGCCAGCAGCCCTAGGGTAGCGGCATTCGTCGAGCAGTACTTC; cdr3_aa: CASSPRVAAFVEQYF
j_call: TRBJ2-1; clone_size: -; d_call: -; v_call: TRBV9; cdr3_nt: TGTGCCAGCAGCGTAGCTACGGGTGTATACAATGAGCAGTTCTTC; cdr3_aa: CASSVATGVYNEQFF
j_call: TRBJ2-1; clone_size: once; d_call: TRBD2; v_call: TRBV7-2; cdr3_nt: TGTGCCAGCAGCCCGGGACTAGCGGGGGGTTTTTTGTTCTTC; cdr3_aa: CASSPGLAGGFLFF
j_call: TRBJ1-2; clone_size: -; d_call: TRBD1; v_call: TRBV7-2; cdr3_nt: TGTGCCAGCAGCCCGCCGACAGGGGGCTTCGGGTTTGGCTACACCTTC; cdr3_aa: CASSPPTGGFGFGYTF
j_call: TRBJ1-6; clone_size: few; d_call: TRBD1; v_call: TRBV6-1; cdr3_nt: TGTGCCAGCAGTGCCAAGCCGAGGGGGCTTAATTCACCCCTCCACTTT; cdr3_aa: CASSAKPRGLNSPLHF
j_call: TRBJ2-3; clone_size: -; d_call: -; v_call: TRBV5-4; cdr3_nt: TGTGCCAGCAGAGAGGGAGATCTTACGCAGTATTTT; cdr3_aa: CASREGDLTQYF
j_call: TRBJ2-2; clone_size: -; d_call: TRBD2; v_call: TRBV15; cdr3_nt: TGTGCCACCAGCGGATACCCGGGACTAGCGGGGGGAGGCCCCGGGGAGCTGTTTTTT; cdr3_aa: CATSGYPGLAGGGPGELFF
j_call: TRBJ2-3; clone_size: -; d_call: -; v_call: TRBV19; cdr3_nt: TGTGCCAGTAGTATTTCCCAACTGGTGGGCACAGATACGCAGTATTTT; cdr3_aa: CASSISQLVGTDTQYF
j_call: TRBJ1-2; clone_size: -; d_call: -; v_call: TRBV29-1; cdr3_nt: TGCAGCGTTGATAACCCGAGCAGGTACTATGGCTACACCTTC; cdr3_aa: CSVDNPSRYYGYTF
j_call: TRBJ2-3; clone_size: -; d_call: TRBD2; v_call: TRBV7-2; cdr3_nt: TGTGCCAGCAGCTTAGCGCCGCGACTAGCGGGAGGAGATACGCAGTATTTT; cdr3_aa: CASSLAPRLAGGDTQYF
j_call: TRBJ2-5; clone_size: -; d_call: -; v_call: TRBV18; cdr3_nt: TGTGCCAGCTCACCACAGGCAGGTACAGAGACCCAGTACTTC; cdr3_aa: CASSPQAGTETQYF
j_call: TRBJ1-4; clone_size: few; d_call: -; v_call: TRBV11-2; cdr3_nt: TGTGCCAGCAGGCCCACTGGGGGGGCTAATGAAAAACTGTTTTTT; cdr3_aa: CASRPTGGANEKLFF
j_call: TRBJ2-5; clone_size: -; d_call: TRBD2; v_call: TRBV4-1; cdr3_nt: TGCGCCAGCAGCCGCTCGGGGGGACAAGAGACCCAGTACTTC; cdr3_aa: CASSRSGGQETQYF
j_call: TRBJ1-6; clone_size: -; d_call: -; v_call: TRBV7-2; cdr3_nt: TGTGCCAGCAGCTTAGGCGGGGACGCGAATTCACCCCTCCACTTT; cdr3_aa: CASSLGGDANSPLHF
j_call: TRBJ2-4; clone_size: -; d_call: TRBD2; v_call: TRBV10-3; cdr3_nt: TGTGCCATCAGTGACTCGGCGGGGGGGCTGGGAAACATTCAGTACTTC; cdr3_aa: CAISDSAGGLGNIQYF
j_call: TRBJ2-1; clone_size: -; d_call: -; v_call: TRBV18; cdr3_nt: TGTGCCAGCTCACCACAGGGACTTTACAATGAGCAGTTCTTC; cdr3_aa: CASSPQGLYNEQFF
j_call: TRBJ1-1; clone_size: -; d_call: -; v_call: TRBV10-3; cdr3_nt: TGTGCCATCAGTGAACGGGGTGAAGCTTTCTTT; cdr3_aa: CAISERGEAFF
j_call: TRBJ1-2; clone_size: -; d_call: TRBD1; v_call: TRBV19; cdr3_nt: TGTGCCAGTAGAACAACCGGACAGGGGGGAGGCTACACCTTC; cdr3_aa: CASRTTGQGGGYTF
j_call: TRBJ1-1; clone_size: once; d_call: TRBD1; v_call: TRBV5-4; cdr3_nt: TGTGCCAGCAGTAGAACAGGGGGCGCGGGGAACACTGAAGCTTTCTTT; cdr3_aa: CASSRTGGAGNTEAFF
j_call: TRBJ1-1; clone_size: once; d_call: -; v_call: TRBV12-3/TRBV12-4; cdr3_nt: TGTGCCAGCAGGGCGGGGTGGGGAACTGAAGCTTTCTTT; cdr3_aa: CASRAGWGTEAFF
j_call: TRBJ2-3; clone_size: -; d_call: -; v_call: TRBV7-2; cdr3_nt: TGTGCCAGCAGCTTGTCTACCACAGATACGCAGTATTTT; cdr3_aa: CASSLSTTDTQYF
j_call: TRBJ1-1; clone_size: -; d_call: TRBD1; v_call: TRBV19; cdr3_nt: TGTGCCAGTAGCATACAGGGGGCGCTTGGCACTGAAGCTTTCTTT; cdr3_aa: CASSIQGALGTEAFF
j_call: TRBJ1-2; clone_size: -; d_call: TRBD1; v_call: TRBV4-3; cdr3_nt: TGCGCCAGCAGCCAAGATCTAGGGGGGACAGGGTATGGCTACACCTTC; cdr3_aa: CASSQDLGGTGYGYTF
j_call: TRBJ1-2; clone_size: -; d_call: -; v_call: TRBV18; cdr3_nt: TGTGCCAGCTCACAAGACCGACAGGTTGGTGGCTACACCTTC; cdr3_aa: CASSQDRQVGGYTF
j_call: TRBJ2-5; clone_size: -; d_call: TRBD2; v_call: TRBV3-1/TRBV3-2; cdr3_nt: TGTGCCAGCAGCTCAAGCGGGGAAGAGACCCAGTACTTC; cdr3_aa: CASSSSGEETQYF
j_call: TRBJ1-5; clone_size: -; d_call: TRBD1; v_call: TRBV12-5; cdr3_nt: TGTGCTAGTGGTTTGGCGACAGGGGGCGAGCAGCCCCAGCATTTT; cdr3_aa: CASGLATGGEQPQHF
j_call: TRBJ1-2; clone_size: -; d_call: -; v_call: TRBV4-3; cdr3_nt: TGCGCCAGCAGCCAAGATCTTTCGAGTAGCTATGGCTACACCTTC; cdr3_aa: CASSQDLSSSYGYTF
j_call: TRBJ1-2; clone_size: -; d_call: -; v_call: TRBV19; cdr3_nt: TGTGCCAGTAGTATGATGCAGGACTCATATGGCTACACCTTC; cdr3_aa: CASSMMQDSYGYTF
j_call: TRBJ2-1; clone_size: -; d_call: -; v_call: TRBV10-2; cdr3_nt: TGCGCCAGCAGTGATGGCACTAACGCCTACAATGAGCAGTTCTTC; cdr3_aa: CASSDGTNAYNEQFF
j_call: TRBJ1-2; clone_size: -; d_call: TRBD1; v_call: TRBV4-3; cdr3_nt: TGCGCCAGCAGCCAGGAAACAGGGGACTATGGCTACACCTTC; cdr3_aa: CASSQETGDYGYTF